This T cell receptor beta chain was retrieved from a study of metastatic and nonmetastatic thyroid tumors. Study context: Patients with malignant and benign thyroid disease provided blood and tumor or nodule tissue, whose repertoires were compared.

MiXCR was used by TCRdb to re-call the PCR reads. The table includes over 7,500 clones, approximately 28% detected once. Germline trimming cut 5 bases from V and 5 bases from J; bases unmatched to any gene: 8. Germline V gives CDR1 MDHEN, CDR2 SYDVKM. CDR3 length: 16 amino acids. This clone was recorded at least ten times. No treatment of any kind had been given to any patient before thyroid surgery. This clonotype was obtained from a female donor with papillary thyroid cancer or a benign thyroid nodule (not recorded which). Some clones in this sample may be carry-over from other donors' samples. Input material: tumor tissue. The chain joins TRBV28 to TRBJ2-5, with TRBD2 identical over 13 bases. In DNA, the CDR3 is TGTGCCAGCAGTCCCGGACTAGCGGGAGTAATGGAGACCCAGTACTTC. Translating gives CASSPGLAGVMETQYF.